This TCR beta chain was identified in a study of cytomegalovirus exposure and HLA in healthy donors. Findings and limits, study-wide: In a later analysis, donors in an Asian-associated ancestry cluster reportedly had fewer N-insertions in productive TCRs than the cohort mean. Rarity characterized most TCR sequences, yet some public TCRs appeared in many donors.

On this clone itself: Antigen specificity is unknown.

Use of 60 Vbeta and 13 Jbeta primers characterized the PCR. Clones were sequenced by immunoSEQ multiplex PCR, and TCRdb holds only the in-frame ones, with some missing. The sample shows around 200,000 clones, around 81% of them seen only once. The CDR3 runs 16 residues. Germline-derived CDR1 and CDR2 are MNHEY and SVGAGI. The germline V and J ends were trimmed by 0 bases and 0 bases, with 11 bases remaining between them. Sequenced: PBMCs. The chain combines TRBV6-5 with TRBJ1-1; no clear D gene. The sequence was collected from a woman in her 30s in good health and CMV-seropositive. For the CDR3, the DNA is TGTGCCAGCAGTTACTCTGGCCTCCTCCTGAACACTGAAGCTTTCTTT. Residues: CASSYSGLLLNTEAFF.